These 10 T cell receptor beta chains were sequenced from one sample in a study of glioma-infiltrating T cells after dendritic cell vaccination. Generated by immunoSEQ multiplex PCR, the TCRdb table keeps only in-frame clones and is missing some. The sample consists of under 40,000 clones, 90% of them appearing once. The sample here was blood, taken before dendritic cell vaccination. The receptor set was obtained from a human donor with glioblastoma.

The V call is TRBV27, the J call TRBJ1-1, with TRBD1 matching 9 bases. The CDR3 has 13 residues. V gave up 10 bases and J gave up 1 base; unmatched junction bases: 4. Looked up from germline, CDR1 is MNHEY and CDR2 is SMNVEV (reference sequence). The CDR3 here is CAIGTGSNTEAFF. The DNA for the CDR3 is TGTGCCATCGGGACAGGGTCGAACACTGAAGCTTTCTTT.

V and J are TRBV4-1 and TRBJ1-3, with D possibly matching TRBD1 (6 bases). Looked up from germline, CDR1 is MGHRA and CDR2 is YSYEKL. This CDR3 has 16 amino acids. V was shortened by 0 bases and J by 0 bases, with 9 bases between the two germline ends. CDR3 residues: CASSQEQGLSGNTIYF. CDR3 bases: TGCGCCAGCAGCCAAGAACAGGGCCTCTCTGGAAACACCATATATTTT.

This clone was recorded only once. The chain has TRBV27 and TRBJ1-1, with unresolved D. CDR1 is MNHEY and CDR2 is SMNVEV in the germline V gene (reference sequence). The CDR3 length is 15 residues. V lost 5 bases and J lost 8, with 21 bases in between. The CDR3 sequence is CASSPSGIGGPEAFF. The CDR3 nucleotides read TGTGCCAGCAGTCCCTCCGGGATTGGAGGCCCCGAAGCTTTCTTT.

J is TRBJ2-5 and V is TRBV18; D remains ambiguous. V shed 3 bases and J shed 1 base, with 6 bases lying between them. Germline V gene lookup returns CDR1 KGHSH and CDR2 LQKENI. This CDR3 is built from 13 residues. The DNA of the CDR3 is TGTGCCAGCTCACCTCCCATCCAAGAGACCCAGTACTTC. This codes for CASSPPIQETQYF.

V is TRBV7-9 and J is TRBJ2-5; D not certain. Germline V gene lookup returns CDR1 SEHNR and CDR2 FQNEAQ (reference sequence). This CDR3 region has 14 residues. V was clipped by 4 bases and J by 3 bases, with 12 bases between them. The CDR3 here is CASSSRPEKETQYF. CDR3 bases: TGTGCCAGCAGCTCCCGCCCAGAAAAAGAGACCCAGTACTTC.

DNA for the CDR3: TGTGCCAGCAGCTTTTCGGGACAGTCGAACACTGAAGCTTTCTTT. Its protein product is CASSFSGQSNTEAFF. The chain links TRBV5-4 to TRBJ1-1; TRBD1 agrees at 7 bases. V dropped 2 bases and J dropped 1; count of bases not matched to a gene: 5. The CDR3 has 15 amino acids. The germline gives CDR1 SGHNT, CDR2 YYREEE (reference sequence).

The rearrangement links TRBV5-4 to TRBJ1-1; 8 bases agree with TRBD1. V lost 3 bases to trimming and J lost 8 bases; unmatched junction nucleotides: 3. CDR1 is SGHNT, CDR2 YYREEE, per germline (reference sequence). The CDR3 length is 12 residues. As DNA, the CDR3 is TGTGCCAGCAGCTGGACAGGGACAGAAGCTTTCTTT. This sequence encodes CASSWTGTEAFF.

The J gene is TRBJ2-5, the V gene TRBV18; D might be TRBD1 (6 bases). V was pared by 6 bases and J by 2 bases, with 10 bases between. CDR3 size: 13 residues. Germline CDR1 and CDR2: KGHSH and LQKENI. For the CDR3, the DNA is TGTGCCAGCTCCCAAGGACAGCAAGAGACCCAGTACTTC. Translation gives CASSQGQQETQYF.

V and J are TRBV11-2 and TRBJ1-4, with D possibly TRBD1 on 5 matching bases. This CDR3 is 14 amino acids long. V was cut by 1 base and J by 10 bases, with 13 bases left in between. The germline V gene encodes CDR1 SGHAT and CDR2 FQNNGV. The CDR3 loop is CASSLGGGGVKLFF. The CDR3 bases are TGTGCCAGCAGCTTAGGTGGGGGAGGGGTAAAACTGTTTTTT.

The V gene is TRBV2, the J gene TRBJ1-2; TRBD1 matches 8 bases. CDR1 is SNHLY and CDR2 is FYNNEI in the germline V gene. The CDR3 runs 12 residues. V dropped 8 bases and J dropped 2; count of bases not matched to a gene: 1. As DNA, the CDR3 is TGTGCCAGCGGACAGGGCAACTATGGCTACACCTTC. It is translated as CASGQGNYGYTF. Using reference TRBV2 and TRBJ1-2 for the parts outside the CDR3, the full variable domain is EPEVTQTPSHQVTQMGQEVILRCVPISNHLYFYWYRQILGQKVEFLVSFYNNEISEKSEIFDDQFSVERPDGSNFTLKIRSTKLEDSAMYFCASGQGNYGYTFGSGTRLTVV.